Shown below are 5 T cell receptor beta chains from a single sample sequenced in a study of a mutant IDH1 vaccine in newly diagnosed glioma. Data came from immunoSEQ multiplex PCR; TCRdb stores just in-frame clones and leaves some out. The sample carries tens of thousands of clones, roughly 78% recorded once. Antigen specificity for these receptors is unknown. Time point reported: week 35, safety follow-up. All doses held 300 ug of mutant IDH1 20-mer peptide, with topical imiquimod. This material consisted of PBMCs, taken from a glioma patient whose treatment included an IDH1 peptide vaccine. The source of these receptors is a man aged 35 to 55 with glioma. Some clones in this sample may be carry-over from other donors' samples.

The rearrangement uses TRBV28 and TRBJ1-2; 10 nucleotides agree with TRBD1. The germline V gene encodes CDR1 MDHEN and CDR2 SYDVKM. The CDR3 covers 15 residues. The J segment lost 3 bases and the V segment lost 5 bases, leaving 6 bases of the junction unmatched. The CDR3 loop reads CASSLPGQGYYGYTF. The CDR3 region has the DNA TGTGCCAGCAGTCTACCGGGACAGGGGTACTATGGCTACACCTTC.

The V gene is TRBV7-9, the J gene TRBJ2-1; 11 nucleotides agree with TRBD2. The CDR3 spans 15 residues. The germline V gene encodes CDR1 SEHNR and CDR2 FQNEAQ (reference sequence). V shed 1 base, J shed 7 bases, and the junction held 3 bases outside the gene matches. The CDR3 loop is CASSLVLAGVNEQFF. For the CDR3, the DNA is TGTGCCAGCAGCTTAGTACTAGCGGGGGTTAATGAGCAGTTCTTC.

This clone was seen more than once but under ten times. J is TRBJ1-1 and V is TRBV5-1; D call uncertain. Trimming shortened V by 0 bases and J by 1 base, and 10 bases separated the two germline ends. CDR3 size: 15 residues. CDR1 and CDR2 from the germline V gene are SGHRS and YFSETQ. CDR3 sequence: CASSLAVGRNTEAFF. The CDR3 region has the DNA TGCGCCAGCAGCTTGGCTGTCGGGAGGAACACTGAAGCTTTCTTT.

This clone was counted a few times. The J gene is TRBJ1-5, the V gene TRBV28; TRBD1 matches 7 bases. The CDR3 covers 16 residues. Germline values: CDR1 MDHEN, CDR2 SYDVKM. The J segment lost 5 bases and the V segment lost 5 bases, leaving 12 bases of the junction unmatched. The CDR3: CASSPTGTVDYQPQHF. DNA for the CDR3: TGTGCCAGCAGTCCGACGGGGACAGTCGATTATCAGCCCCAGCATTTT.

This clone was seen a single time. The chain employs TRBV7-2 and TRBJ2-3, with TRBD2 matching over 7 bases. CDR3 length: 15 amino acids. J lost 0 bases, V lost 6 bases, and 6 bases had no gene match. Per the germline V gene, CDR1 is SGHTA and CDR2 is FQGNSA. CDR3 sequence: CASSFSGASTDTQYF. DNA for the CDR3: TGTGCCAGCAGTTTCAGCGGGGCTAGCACAGATACGCAGTATTTT.